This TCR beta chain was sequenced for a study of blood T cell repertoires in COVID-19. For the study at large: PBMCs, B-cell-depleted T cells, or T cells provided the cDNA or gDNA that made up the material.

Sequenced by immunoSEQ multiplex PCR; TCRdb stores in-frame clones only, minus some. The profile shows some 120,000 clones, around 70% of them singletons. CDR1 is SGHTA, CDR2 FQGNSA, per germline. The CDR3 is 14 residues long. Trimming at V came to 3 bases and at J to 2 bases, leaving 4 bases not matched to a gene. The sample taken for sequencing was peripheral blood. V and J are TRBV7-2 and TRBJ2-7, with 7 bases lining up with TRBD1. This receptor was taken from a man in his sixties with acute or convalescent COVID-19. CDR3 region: CASSFYRGPYEQYF. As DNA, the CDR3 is TGTGCCAGCAGCTTTTACAGGGGACCCTACGAGCAGTACTTC.